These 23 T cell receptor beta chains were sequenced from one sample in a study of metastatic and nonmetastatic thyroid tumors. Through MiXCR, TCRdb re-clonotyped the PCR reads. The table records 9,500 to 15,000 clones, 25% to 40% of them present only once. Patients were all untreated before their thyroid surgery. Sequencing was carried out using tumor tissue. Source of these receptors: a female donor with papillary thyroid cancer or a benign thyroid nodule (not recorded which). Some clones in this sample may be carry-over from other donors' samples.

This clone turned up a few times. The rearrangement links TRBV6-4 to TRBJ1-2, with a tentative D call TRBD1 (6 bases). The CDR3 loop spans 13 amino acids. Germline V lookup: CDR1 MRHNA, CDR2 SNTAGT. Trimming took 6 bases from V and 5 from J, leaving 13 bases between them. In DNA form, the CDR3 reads TGTGCCAGCAGCAGAGGAGGGGGGTATGGCTACACCTTC. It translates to CASSRGGGYGYTF.

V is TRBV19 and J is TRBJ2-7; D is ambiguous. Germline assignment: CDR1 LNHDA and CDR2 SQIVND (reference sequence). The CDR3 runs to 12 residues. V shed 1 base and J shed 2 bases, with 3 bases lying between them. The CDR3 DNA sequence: TGTGCCAGTAGTATAGGCCCCTACGAGCAGTACTTC. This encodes CASSIGPYEQYF.

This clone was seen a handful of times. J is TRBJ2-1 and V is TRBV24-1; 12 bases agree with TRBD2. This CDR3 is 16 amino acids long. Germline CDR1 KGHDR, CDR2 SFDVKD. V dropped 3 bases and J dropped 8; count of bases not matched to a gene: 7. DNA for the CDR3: TGTGCCACCAGTGATCGACTAGCGGGAGACGGCGATGAGCAGTTCTTC. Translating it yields CATSDRLAGDGDEQFF.

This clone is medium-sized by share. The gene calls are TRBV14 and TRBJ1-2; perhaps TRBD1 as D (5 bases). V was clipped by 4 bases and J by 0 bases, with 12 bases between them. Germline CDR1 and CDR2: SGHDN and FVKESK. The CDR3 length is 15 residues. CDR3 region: CASSPHRNSNYGYTF. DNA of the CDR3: TGTGCCAGCAGCCCCCACAGGAACTCTAACTATGGCTACACCTTC.

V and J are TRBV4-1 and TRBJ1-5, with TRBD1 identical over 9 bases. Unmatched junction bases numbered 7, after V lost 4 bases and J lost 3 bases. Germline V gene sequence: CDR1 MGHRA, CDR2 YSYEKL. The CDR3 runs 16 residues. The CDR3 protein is CASSLTTGGFNQPQHF. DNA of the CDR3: TGCGCCAGCAGCCTAACAACAGGGGGCTTCAATCAGCCCCAGCATTTT.

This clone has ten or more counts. CDR3 residues: CASRPTSRKDQETQYF. The CDR3, as DNA: TGTGCCAGCAGACCTACTAGCCGCAAAGACCAAGAGACCCAGTACTTC. The chain carries TRBV11-1 and TRBJ2-5; D is perhaps TRBD2 (6 bases). The V gene lost 6 bases and the J gene lost 0 bases, with 17 bases spanning the gap. The germline V gene encodes CDR1 SGHAT and CDR2 FQDESV (reference sequence). This CDR3 has 16 amino acids. Complete variable domain (other parts from reference TRBV11-1 and TRBJ2-5): EAEVAQSPRYKITEKSQAVAFWCDPISGHATLYWYRQILGQGPELLVQFQDESVVDDSQLPKDRFSAERLKGVDSTLKIQPAELGDSAMYLCASRPTSRKDQETQYFGPGTRLLVL.

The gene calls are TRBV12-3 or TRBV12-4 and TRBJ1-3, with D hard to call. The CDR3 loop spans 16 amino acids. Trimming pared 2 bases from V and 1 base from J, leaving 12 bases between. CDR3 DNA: TGTGCCAGCAGTTTAACGCGAGGAGGGTCTGGAAACACCATATATTTT. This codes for CASSLTRGGSGNTIYF.

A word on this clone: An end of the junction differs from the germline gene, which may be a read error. This CDR3 is CASSHLYTTECDF. The CDR3 coding sequence is TGTGCCAGCAGTCACCTCTATACGACAGAGTGTGACTTC. This rearrangement joins TRBV6-9 to TRBJ1-2, with a weak D call TRBD1 (5 bases). Per germline, CDR1 MNHGY and CDR2 SVAAGI. The CDR3 covers 13 residues.

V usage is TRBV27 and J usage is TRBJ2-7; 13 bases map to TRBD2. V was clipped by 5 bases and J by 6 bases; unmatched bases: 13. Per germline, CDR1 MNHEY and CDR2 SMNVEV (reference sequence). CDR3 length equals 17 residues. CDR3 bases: TGTGCCAGCAGTGCGCGCGACACTAGCGGGAGGGCCGGCGAGCAGTACTTC. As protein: CASSARDTSGRAGEQYF.

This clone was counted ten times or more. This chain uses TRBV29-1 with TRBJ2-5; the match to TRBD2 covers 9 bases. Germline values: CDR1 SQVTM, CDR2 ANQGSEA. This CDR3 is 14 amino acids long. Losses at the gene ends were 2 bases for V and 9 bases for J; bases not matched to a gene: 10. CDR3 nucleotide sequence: TGCAGCGTTGAACCTAGCGGGGCCGTTTTGGCCCAGTACTTC. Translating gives CSVEPSGAVLAQYF.

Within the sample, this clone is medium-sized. CDR3 sequence: CASSLESAGELFF. The CDR3 bases are TGCGCCAGCAGCTTGGAGAGTGCCGGGGAGCTGTTTTTT. The V gene is TRBV5-1, the J gene TRBJ2-2; D not resolved. The germline V gene encodes CDR1 SGHRS and CDR2 YFSETQ. CDR3 length equals 13 residues. V was clipped by 0 bases and J by 6 bases, with 6 bases between them.

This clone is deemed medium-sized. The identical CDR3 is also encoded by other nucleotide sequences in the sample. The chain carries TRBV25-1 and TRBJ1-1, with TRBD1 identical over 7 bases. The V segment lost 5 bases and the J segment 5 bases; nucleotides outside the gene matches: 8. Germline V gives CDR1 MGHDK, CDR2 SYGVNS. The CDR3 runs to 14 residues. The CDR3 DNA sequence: TGTGCCAGCAGTCGACAGGGCCGGGGGACTGAAGCTTTCTTT. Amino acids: CASSRQGRGTEAFF. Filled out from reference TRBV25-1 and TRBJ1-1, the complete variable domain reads EADIYQTPRYLVIGTGKKITLECSQTMGHDKMYWYQQDPGMELHLIHYSYGVNSTEKGDLSSESTVSRIRTEHFPLTLESARPSHTSQYLCASSRQGRGTEAFFGQGTRLTVV.

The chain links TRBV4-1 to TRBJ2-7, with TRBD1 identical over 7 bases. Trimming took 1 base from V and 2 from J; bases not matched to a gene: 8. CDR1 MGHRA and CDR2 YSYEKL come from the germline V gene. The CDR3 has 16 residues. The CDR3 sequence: CASSQGLGGQTYEQYF. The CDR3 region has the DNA TGCGCCAGCAGCCAAGGCCTTGGGGGACAGACCTACGAGCAGTACTTC.

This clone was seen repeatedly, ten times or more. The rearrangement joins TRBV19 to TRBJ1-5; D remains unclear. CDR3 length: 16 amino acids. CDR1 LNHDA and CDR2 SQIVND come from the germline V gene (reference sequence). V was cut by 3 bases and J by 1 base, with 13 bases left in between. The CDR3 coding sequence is TGTGCCAGTAGTATCTATGGTACAGTGAGCAATCAGCCCCAGCATTTT. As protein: CASSIYGTVSNQPQHF.

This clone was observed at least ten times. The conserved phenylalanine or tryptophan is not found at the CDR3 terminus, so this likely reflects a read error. CDR3 sequence (DNA): TGTGCCAGCAGCTTCGGGACTCTTAATGAGCAGTTCTTA. This codes for CASSFGTLNEQFL. The chain uses TRBV12-3 or TRBV12-4 and TRBJ2-1; TRBD2 might be the D (6 bases). V was cut by 6 bases and J by 7 bases, with 13 bases left in between. The CDR3 sequence is 13 residues long.

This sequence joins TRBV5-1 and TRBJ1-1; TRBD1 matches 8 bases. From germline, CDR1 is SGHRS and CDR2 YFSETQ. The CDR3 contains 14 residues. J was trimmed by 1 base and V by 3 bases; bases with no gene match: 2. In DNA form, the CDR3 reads TGCGCCAGCAGCTGGGGGACAGGGAACACTGAAGCTTTCTTT. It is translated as CASSWGTGNTEAFF.

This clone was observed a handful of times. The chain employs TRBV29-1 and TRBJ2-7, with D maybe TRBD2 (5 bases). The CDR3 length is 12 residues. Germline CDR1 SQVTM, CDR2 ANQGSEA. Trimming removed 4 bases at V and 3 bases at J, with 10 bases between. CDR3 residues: CSVGSGNYEQYV. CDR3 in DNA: TGCAGCGTTGGGAGCGGAAACTACGAGCAGTACGTC.

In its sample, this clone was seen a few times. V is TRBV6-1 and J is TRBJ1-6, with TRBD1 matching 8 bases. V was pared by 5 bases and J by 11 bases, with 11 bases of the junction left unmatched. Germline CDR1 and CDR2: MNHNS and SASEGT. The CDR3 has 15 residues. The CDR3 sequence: CASSSYGTGGAPLHF. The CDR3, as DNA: TGTGCCAGCAGTTCGTACGGGACAGGCGGGGCACCCCTCCACTTT.

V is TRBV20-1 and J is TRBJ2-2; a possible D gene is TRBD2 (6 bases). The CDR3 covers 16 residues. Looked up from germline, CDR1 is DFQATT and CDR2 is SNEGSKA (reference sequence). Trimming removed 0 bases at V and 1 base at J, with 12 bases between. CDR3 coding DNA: TGCAGTGCTAGAGATCCGCGGCGGGAGAACACCGGGGAGCTGTTTTTT. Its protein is CSARDPRRENTGELFF.

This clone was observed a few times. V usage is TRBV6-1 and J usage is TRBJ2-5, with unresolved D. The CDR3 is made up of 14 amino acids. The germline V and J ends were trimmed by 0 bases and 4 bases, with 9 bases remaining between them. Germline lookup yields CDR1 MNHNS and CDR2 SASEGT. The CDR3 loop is CASSEAQNRETQYF. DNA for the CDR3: TGTGCCAGCAGTGAAGCACAGAACCGAGAGACCCAGTACTTC.

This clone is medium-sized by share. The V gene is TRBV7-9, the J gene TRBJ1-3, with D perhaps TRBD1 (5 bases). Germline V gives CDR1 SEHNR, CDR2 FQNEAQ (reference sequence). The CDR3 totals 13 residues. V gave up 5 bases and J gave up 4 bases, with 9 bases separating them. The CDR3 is CASSRDGGNTIYF. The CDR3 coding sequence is TGTGCCAGCAGCCGGGACGGCGGAAACACCATATATTTT.

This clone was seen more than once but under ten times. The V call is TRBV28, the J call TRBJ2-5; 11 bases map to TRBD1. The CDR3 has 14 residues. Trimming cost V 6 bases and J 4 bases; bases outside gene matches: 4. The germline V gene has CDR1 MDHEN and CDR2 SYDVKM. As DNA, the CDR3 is TGTGCCAGCAGCCCGGACAGGGGGCGAGAGACCCAGTACTTC. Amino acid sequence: CASSPDRGRETQYF.

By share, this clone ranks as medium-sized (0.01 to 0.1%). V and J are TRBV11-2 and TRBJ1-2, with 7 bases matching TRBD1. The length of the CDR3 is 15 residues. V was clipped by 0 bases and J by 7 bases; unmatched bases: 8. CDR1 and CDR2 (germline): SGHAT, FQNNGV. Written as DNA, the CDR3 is TGTGCCAGCAGCTTAGATCGTGGCAGGGGGGGTGGCTACACCTTC. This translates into CASSLDRGRGGGYTF.